This T cell receptor (beta chain) is from a study of shared clonotypes between healthy human individuals. The method was immunoSEQ multiplex PCR; TCRdb's version includes in-frame clones alone and lacks a portion of them. In the table there are 2.3 million or so clones, more than 80% of which are singletons. Trimming took off 4 bases at V and 6 bases at J, with 12 bases between the two ends. CDR3 length equals 13 residues. The germline V gene encodes CDR1 SNHLY and CDR2 FYNNEI. The sample comprised naive CD4+ T cells from PBMCs. Subset in this sample: CD45RA+ positively selected. V gene TRBV2 combines with J gene TRBJ1-1, with D perhaps matching TRBD1 (5 bases). This clonotype was obtained from a man aged 18-30 years in good health. Some clones in this sample may be carry-over from other donors' samples. CDR3 nucleotides: TGTGCCAGCAGTGGTCAGGGTACCCCTGAAGCTTTCTTT. Its protein is CASSGQGTPEAFF.